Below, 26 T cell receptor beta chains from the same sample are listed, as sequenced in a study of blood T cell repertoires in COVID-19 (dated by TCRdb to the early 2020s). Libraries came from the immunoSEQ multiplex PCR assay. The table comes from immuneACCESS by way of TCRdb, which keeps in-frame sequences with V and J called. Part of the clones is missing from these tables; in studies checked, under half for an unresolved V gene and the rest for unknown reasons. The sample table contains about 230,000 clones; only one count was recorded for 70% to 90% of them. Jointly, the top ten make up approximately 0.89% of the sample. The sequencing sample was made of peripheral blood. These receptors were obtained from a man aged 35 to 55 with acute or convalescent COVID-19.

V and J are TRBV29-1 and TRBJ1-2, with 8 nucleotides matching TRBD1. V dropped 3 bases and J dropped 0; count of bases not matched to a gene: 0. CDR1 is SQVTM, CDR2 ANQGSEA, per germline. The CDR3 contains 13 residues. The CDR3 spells CSVETGANYGYTF. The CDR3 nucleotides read TGCAGCGTTGAGACAGGGGCTAACTATGGCTACACCTTC.

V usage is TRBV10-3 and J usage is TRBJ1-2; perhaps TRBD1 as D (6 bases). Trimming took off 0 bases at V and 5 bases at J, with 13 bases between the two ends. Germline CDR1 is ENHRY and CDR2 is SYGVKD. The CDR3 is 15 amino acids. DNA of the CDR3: TGTGCCATCAGTGAGTCGACAGGAGCTATGTATGGCTACACCTTC. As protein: CAISESTGAMYGYTF.

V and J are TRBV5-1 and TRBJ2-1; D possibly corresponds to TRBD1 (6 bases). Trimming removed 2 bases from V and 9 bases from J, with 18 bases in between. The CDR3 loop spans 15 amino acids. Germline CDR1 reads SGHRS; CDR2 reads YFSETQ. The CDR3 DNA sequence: TGCGCCAGCAGCTTTGACAGGAGCCTTGAATTTGAGCAGTTCTTC. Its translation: CASSFDRSLEFEQFF. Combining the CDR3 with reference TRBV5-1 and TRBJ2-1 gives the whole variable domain KAGVTQTPRYLIKTRGQQVTLSCSPISGHRSVSWYQQTPGQGLQFLFEYFSETQRNKGNFPGRFSGRQFSNSRSEMNVSTLELGDSALYLCASSFDRSLEFEQFFGPGTRLTVL.

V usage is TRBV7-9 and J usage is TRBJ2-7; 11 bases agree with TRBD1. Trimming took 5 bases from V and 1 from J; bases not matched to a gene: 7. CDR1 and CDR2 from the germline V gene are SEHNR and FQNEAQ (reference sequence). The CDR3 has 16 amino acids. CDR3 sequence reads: CASSPGQGARSYEQYF. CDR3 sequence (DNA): TGTGCCAGCAGCCCCGGACAGGGGGCGAGGTCCTACGAGCAGTACTTC.

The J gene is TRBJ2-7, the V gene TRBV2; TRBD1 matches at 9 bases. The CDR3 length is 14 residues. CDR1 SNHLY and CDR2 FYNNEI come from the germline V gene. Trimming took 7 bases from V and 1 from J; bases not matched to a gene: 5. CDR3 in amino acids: CASKIQGASYEQYF. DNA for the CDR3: TGTGCCAGCAAGATACAGGGGGCATCCTACGAGCAGTACTTC.

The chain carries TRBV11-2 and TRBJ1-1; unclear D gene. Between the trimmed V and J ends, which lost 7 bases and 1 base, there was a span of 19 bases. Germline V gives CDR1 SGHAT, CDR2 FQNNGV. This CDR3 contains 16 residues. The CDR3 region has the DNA TGTGCCAGCAAATCCCTTCACAGTAATCAGAACACTGAAGCTTTCTTT. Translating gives CASKSLHSNQNTEAFF.

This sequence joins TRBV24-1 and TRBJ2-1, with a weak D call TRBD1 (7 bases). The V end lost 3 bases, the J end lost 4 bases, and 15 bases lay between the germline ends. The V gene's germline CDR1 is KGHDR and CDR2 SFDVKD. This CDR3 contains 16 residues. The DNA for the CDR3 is TGTGCCACCAGTGATGCGGGACAGCATTCATACAATGAGCAGTTCTTC. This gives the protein CATSDAGQHSYNEQFF.

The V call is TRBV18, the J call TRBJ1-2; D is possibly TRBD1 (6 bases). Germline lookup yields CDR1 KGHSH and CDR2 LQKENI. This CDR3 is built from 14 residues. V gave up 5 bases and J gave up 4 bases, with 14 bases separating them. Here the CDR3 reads CASSATGFVYGYTF. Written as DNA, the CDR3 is TGTGCCAGCTCAGCAACAGGGTTTGTCTATGGCTACACCTTC.

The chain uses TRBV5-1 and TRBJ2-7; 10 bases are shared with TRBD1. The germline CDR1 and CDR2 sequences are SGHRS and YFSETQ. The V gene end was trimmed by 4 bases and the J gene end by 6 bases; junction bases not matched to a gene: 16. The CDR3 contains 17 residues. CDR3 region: CASSLVGVSGQGSEQYF. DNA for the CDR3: TGCGCCAGCAGCCTTGTGGGGGTTTCGGGACAGGGGTCCGAGCAGTACTTC.

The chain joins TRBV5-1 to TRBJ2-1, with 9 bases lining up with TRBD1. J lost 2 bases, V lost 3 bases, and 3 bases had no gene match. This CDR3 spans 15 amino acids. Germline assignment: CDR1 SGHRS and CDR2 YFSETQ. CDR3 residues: CASSSQGATYNEQFF. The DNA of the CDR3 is TGCGCCAGCAGCTCACAGGGGGCAACCTACAATGAGCAGTTCTTC. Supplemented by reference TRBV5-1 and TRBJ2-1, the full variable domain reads KAGVTQTPRYLIKTRGQQVTLSCSPISGHRSVSWYQQTPGQGLQFLFEYFSETQRNKGNFPGRFSGRQFSNSRSEMNVSTLELGDSALYLCASSSQGATYNEQFFGPGTRLTVL.

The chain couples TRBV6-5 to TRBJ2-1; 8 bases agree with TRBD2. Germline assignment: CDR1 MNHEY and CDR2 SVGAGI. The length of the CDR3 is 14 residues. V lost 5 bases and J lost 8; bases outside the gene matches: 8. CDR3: CASSPRGGRDEQFF. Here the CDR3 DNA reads TGTGCCAGCAGTCCCCGGGGGGGCCGGGATGAGCAGTTCTTC.

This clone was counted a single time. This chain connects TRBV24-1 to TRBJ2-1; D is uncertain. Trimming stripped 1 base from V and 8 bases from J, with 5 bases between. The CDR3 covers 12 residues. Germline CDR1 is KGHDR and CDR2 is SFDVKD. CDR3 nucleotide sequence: TGTGCCACCAGTGATTTTGAGGATGAGCAGTTCTTC. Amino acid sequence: CATSDFEDEQFF.

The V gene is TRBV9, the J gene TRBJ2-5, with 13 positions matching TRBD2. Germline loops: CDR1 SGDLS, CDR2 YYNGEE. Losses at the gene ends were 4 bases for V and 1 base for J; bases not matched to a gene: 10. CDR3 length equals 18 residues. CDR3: CASSPRLAGGPRQETQYF. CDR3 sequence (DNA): TGTGCCAGCAGCCCCAGACTAGCGGGGGGCCCTCGCCAAGAGACCCAGTACTTC.

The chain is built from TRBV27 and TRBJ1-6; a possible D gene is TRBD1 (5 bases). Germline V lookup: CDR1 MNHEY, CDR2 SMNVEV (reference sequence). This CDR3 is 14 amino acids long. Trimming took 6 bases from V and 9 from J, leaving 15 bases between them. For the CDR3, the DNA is TGTGCCAGCAGGACGTGGGACGGGGGTTCACCCCTCCACTTT. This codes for CASRTWDGGSPLHF.

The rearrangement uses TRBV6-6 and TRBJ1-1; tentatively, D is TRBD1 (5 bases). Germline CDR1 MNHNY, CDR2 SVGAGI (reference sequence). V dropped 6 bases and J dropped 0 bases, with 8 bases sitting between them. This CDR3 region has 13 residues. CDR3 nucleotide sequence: TGTGCCAGCAGAGGGGCGGTGAACACTGAAGCTTTCTTT. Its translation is CASRGAVNTEAFF.

CDR3 in DNA: TGTGCCAGCAGCGTAAGTGAGGCTCGCGAGCAGTACTTC. This translates into CASSVSEAREQYF. This chain uses TRBV9 with TRBJ2-7; D is undetermined. V lost 1 base, J lost 6 bases, and 11 bases lay in between. The length of the CDR3 is 13 residues. Germline V gene lookup returns CDR1 SGDLS and CDR2 YYNGEE.

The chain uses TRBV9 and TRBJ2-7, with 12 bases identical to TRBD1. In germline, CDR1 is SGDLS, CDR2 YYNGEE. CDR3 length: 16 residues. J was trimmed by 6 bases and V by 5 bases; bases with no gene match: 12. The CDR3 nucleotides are TGTGCCAGCAGATTGGGACCGGGACAGGGGGCCCCCGAGCAGTACTTC. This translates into CASRLGPGQGAPEQYF.

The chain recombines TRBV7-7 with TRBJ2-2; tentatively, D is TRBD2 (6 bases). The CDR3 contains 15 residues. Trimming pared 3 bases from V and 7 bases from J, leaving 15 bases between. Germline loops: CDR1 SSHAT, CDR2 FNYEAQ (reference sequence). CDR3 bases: TGTGCCAGCAGCTTGGCGCCCGGGGGTGGCGGGGAGCTGTTTTTT. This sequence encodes CASSLAPGGGGELFF.

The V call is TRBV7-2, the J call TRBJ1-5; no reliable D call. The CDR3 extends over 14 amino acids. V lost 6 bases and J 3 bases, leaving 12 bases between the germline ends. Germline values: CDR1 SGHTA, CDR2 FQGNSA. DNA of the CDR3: TGTGCCAGCAGTTTACCGGGTTCCAATCAGCCCCAGCATTTT. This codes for CASSLPGSNQPQHF.

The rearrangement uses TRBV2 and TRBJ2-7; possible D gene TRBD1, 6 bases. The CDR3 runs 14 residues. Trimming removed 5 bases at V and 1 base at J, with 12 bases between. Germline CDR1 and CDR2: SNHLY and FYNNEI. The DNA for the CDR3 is TGTGCCAGCAGTTGGGACATCGGATCCTACGAGCAGTACTTC. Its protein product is CASSWDIGSYEQYF.

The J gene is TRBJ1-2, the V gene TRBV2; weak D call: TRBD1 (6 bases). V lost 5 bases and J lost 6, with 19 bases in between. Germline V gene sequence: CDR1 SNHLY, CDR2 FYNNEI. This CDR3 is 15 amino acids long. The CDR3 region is CASSLLRGGSHGYTF. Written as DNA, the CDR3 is TGTGCCAGCAGTCTTCTTAGGGGGGGTTCACATGGCTACACCTTC.

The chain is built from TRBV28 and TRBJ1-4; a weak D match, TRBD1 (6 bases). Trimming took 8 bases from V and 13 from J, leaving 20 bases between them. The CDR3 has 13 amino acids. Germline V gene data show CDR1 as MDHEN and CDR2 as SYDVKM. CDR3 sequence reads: CASQGFARMTLFF. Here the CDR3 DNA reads TGTGCCAGCCAGGGGTTTGCCCGGATGACACTGTTTTTT. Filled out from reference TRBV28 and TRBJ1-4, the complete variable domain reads DVKVTQSSRYLVKRTGEKVFLECVQDMDHENMFWYRQDPGLGLRLIYFSYDVKMKEKGDIPEGYSVSREKKERFSLILESASTNQTSMYLCASQGFARMTLFFGSGTQLSVL.

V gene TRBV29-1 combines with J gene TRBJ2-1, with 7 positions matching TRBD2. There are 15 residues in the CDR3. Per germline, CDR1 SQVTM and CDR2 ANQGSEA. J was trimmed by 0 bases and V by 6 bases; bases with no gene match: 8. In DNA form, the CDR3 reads TGCAGCGTCGTCGTTCGGACTAGCTCCTACAATGAGCAGTTCTTC. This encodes CSVVVRTSSYNEQFF.

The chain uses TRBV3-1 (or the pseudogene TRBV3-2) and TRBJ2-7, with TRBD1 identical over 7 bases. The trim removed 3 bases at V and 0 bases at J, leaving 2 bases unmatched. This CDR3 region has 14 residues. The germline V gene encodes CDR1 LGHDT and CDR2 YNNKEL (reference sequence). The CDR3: CASSQGDSSYEQYF. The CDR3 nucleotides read TGTGCCAGCAGCCAGGGGGACAGCTCCTACGAGCAGTACTTC.

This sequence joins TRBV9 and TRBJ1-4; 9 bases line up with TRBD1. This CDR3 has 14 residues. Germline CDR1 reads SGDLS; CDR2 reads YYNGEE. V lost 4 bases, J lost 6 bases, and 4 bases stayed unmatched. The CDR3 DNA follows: TGTGCCAGCAGCCCCGGGACAGGGTATGAAAAACTGTTTTTT. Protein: CASSPGTGYEKLFF.

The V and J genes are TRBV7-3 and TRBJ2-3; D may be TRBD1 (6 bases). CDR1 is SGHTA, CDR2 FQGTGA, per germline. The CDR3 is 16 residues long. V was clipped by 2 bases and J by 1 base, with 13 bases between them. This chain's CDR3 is CASSLARGSGTDTQYF. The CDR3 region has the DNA TGTGCCAGCAGCTTAGCCAGGGGCTCGGGCACAGATACGCAGTATTTT.